This TCR beta chain was profiled in a study of identical twins. Unique molecular identifiers were present on the cDNA, and a universal primer site came from template switching. Via MiXCR, TCRdb re-called the 5' RACE reads, giving one row per CDR3 protein. This table has 250,000 or so distinct CDR3 sequences, about 8% appearing once. CDR3 size: 18 residues. CDR1 and CDR2 (germline): SGHAT, FQNNGV. V gave up 1 base and J gave up 3 bases; unmatched junction bases: 6. Overall study findings and caveats: The study reached conclusions through statistical analysis that was cross-sectional, not following the same donors. Sequences that were out-of-frame, alpha and twin-shared displayed an excess of low generation probability. Cord blood beta clonotypes that were abundant carried fewer insertions, and memory repertoires showed no such trend.

As to this clonotype: Its antigen is currently unknown.

These sequences were also reported in another study, on yellow fever vaccine responses in identical twins.

This receptor was obtained from a woman aged 18-30 years in good health. The rearrangement joins TRBV11-2 to TRBJ2-6; 10 positions match TRBD1. The sequencing sample was made of CD8+ T cells sorted from blood. CDR3 bases: TGTGCCAGCAGCTTAGGACGACAGGGGGCACTTGGGGCCAACGTCCTGACTTTC. Amino acids: CASSLGRQGALGANVLTF. Supplemented by reference TRBV11-2 and TRBJ2-6, the full variable domain reads EAGVAQSPRYKIIEKRQSVAFWCNPISGHATLYWYQQILGQGPKLLIQFQNNGVVDDSQLPKDRFSAERLKGVDSTLKIQPAKLEDSAVYLCASSLGRQGALGANVLTFGAGSRLTVL.